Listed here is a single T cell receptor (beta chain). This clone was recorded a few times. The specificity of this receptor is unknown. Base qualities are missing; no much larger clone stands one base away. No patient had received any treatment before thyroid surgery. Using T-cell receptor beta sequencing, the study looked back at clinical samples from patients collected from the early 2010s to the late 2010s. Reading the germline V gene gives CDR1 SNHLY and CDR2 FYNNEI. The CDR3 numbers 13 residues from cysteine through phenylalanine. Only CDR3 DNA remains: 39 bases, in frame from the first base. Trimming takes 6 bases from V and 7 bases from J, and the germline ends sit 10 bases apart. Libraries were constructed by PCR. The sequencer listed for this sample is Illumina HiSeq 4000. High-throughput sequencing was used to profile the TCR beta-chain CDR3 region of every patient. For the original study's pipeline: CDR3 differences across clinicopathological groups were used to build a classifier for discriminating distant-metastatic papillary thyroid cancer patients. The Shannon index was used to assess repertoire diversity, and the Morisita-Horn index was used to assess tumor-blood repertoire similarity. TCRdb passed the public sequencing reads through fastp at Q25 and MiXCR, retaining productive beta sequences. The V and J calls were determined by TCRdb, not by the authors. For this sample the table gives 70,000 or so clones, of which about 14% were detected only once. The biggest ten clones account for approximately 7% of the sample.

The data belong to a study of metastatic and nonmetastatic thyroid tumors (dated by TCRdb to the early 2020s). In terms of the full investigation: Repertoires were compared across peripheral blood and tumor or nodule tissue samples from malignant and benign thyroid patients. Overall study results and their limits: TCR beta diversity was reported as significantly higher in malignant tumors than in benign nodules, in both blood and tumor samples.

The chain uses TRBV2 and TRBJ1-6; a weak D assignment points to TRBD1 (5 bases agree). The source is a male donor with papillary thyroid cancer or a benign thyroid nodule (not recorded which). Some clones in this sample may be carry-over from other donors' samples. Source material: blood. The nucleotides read TGTGCCAGCAGATGGACAAGAAATTCACCCCTCCACTTT. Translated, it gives CASRWTRNSPLHF.